This note documents a single T cell receptor (beta chain) sequence. The entry originates in a study of sequential checkpoint blockade in melanoma. At the level of the study: First-line arms were nivolumab then ipilimumab, or the reverse, randomized 1:1. Both treatment sequences were followed by maintenance nivolumab.

Looked up from germline, CDR1 is MNHNS and CDR2 is SASEGT. The CDR3 runs 12 residues. V shed 4 bases and J shed 3 bases, with 7 bases lying between them. Only in-frame clones appear in the TCRdb table, and some are missing; sequencing was by immunoSEQ multiplex PCR. Seen here are 8,500 to 10,000 clones, roughly two thirds observed once, and the top ten hold less than 25%. Treatment in this sample: randomized to nivolumab then ipilimumab (arm A) or the reverse (arm B). None of the patients previously received DNA-damaging chemotherapy. Live CD3+CD8+ CD19− CD56− cells were sorted from PBMCs. V usage is TRBV6-1 and J usage is TRBJ2-7; perhaps TRBD1 as D (5 bases). The sample was CD8+ T cells sorted from blood (inferred from file names), taken from a patient given nivolumab and ipilimumab in sequence. The clonotype was recovered from a human donor with melanoma. In nucleotides, the CDR3 is TGTGCCAGCAGTGGACAGCGCTACGAGCAGTACTTC. Protein sequence: CASSGQRYEQYF.